The 27 T cell receptor beta chains in this list originate from one sample, sequenced in a study of CD4 T cells in relation to SARS-CoV-2 and coronaviruses. Method: immunoSEQ multiplex PCR; TCRdb's copy keeps in-frame clones and lacks some. The table records about 22,000 clones, 77% of them present only once. Their specific antigens are unknown. The unexposed donors gave CD4+ T cells in about 2011-2019, prior to COVID-19. The cells were cultured for about ten days before CD4+ T cells were isolated. Sequenced input: CD4+ T cells from PBMCs, cultured in vitro. The receptors were sampled from a human donor in good health.

This clone was seen a few times. V usage is TRBV7-3 and J usage is TRBJ2-2, with D perhaps matching TRBD2 (6 bases). Trimming removed 2 bases at V and 5 bases at J, with 15 bases between. Germline assignment: CDR1 SGHTA and CDR2 FQGTGA. The CDR3 covers 16 residues. CDR3 region: CASSLSPRGSTGELFF. The CDR3 DNA reads TGTGCCAGCAGCTTATCGCCCCGGGGGTCTACCGGGGAGCTGTTTTTT. The full variable domain, with the rest looked up from reference TRBV7-3 and TRBJ2-2, is GAGVSQTPSNKVTEKGKYVELRCDPISGHTALYWYRQSLGQGPEFLIYFQGTGAADDSGLPNDRFFAVRPEGSVSTLKIQRTERGDSAVYLCASSLSPRGSTGELFFGEGSRLTVL.

The chain uses TRBV2 and TRBJ1-2, with unresolved D. From germline, CDR1 is SNHLY and CDR2 FYNNEI. The CDR3 length is 13 residues. Trimming took off 7 bases at V and 5 bases at J, with 14 bases between the two ends. The CDR3 DNA reads TGTGCCAGCAAGGGCAGAAACTTGTATGGCTACACCTTC. Translating gives CASKGRNLYGYTF.

The gene calls are TRBV3-1 (or the pseudogene TRBV3-2) and TRBJ2-5; D is undetermined. The CDR3 contains 12 residues. Germline V lookup: CDR1 LGHDT, CDR2 YNNKEL (reference sequence). V was cut by 2 bases and J by 3 bases, with 4 bases left in between. Written as DNA, the CDR3 is TGTGCCAGCAGCCAAATTGAAGAGACCCAGTACTTC. Translating gives CASSQIEETQYF.

The chain couples TRBV6-5 to TRBJ2-2, with D perhaps TRBD1 or TRBD2 (5 bases each). Germline CDR1 reads MNHEY; CDR2 reads SVGAGI. CDR3 length: 13 residues. Trimming pared 8 bases from V and 6 bases from J, leaving 13 bases between. The CDR3 is CASGGFMAGELFF. The CDR3 DNA is TGTGCCAGCGGGGGTTTCATGGCCGGGGAGCTGTTTTTT.

This clone has only a few counts. V and J are TRBV18 and TRBJ2-7, with 7 positions matching TRBD1. This CDR3 spans 13 amino acids. Germline lookup yields CDR1 KGHSH and CDR2 LQKENI. Losses at the gene ends were 4 bases for V and 2 bases for J; bases not matched to a gene: 2. CDR3 nucleotides: TGTGCCAGCTCACAGGGACAGACCTACGAGCAGTACTTC. Its translation: CASSQGQTYEQYF.

V gene TRBV5-6 combines with J gene TRBJ1-5, with TRBD1 identical over 7 bases. The junction had 11 bases not matched to a gene; V was cut back by 4 bases and J by 1 base. This CDR3 region has 17 residues. The V gene's germline CDR1 is SGHDT and CDR2 YYEEEE. Written as DNA, the CDR3 is TGTGCCAGCAGCGCCCGGACAGGTTTATGGAGCAATCAGCCCCAGCATTTT. Translation gives CASSARTGLWSNQPQHF. Combining the CDR3 with reference TRBV5-6 and TRBJ1-5 gives the whole variable domain DAGVTQSPTHLIKTRGQQVTLRCSPKSGHDTVSWYQQALGQGPQFIFQYYEEEERQRGNFPDRFSGHQFPNYSSELNVNALLLGDSALYLCASSARTGLWSNQPQHFGDGTRLSIL.

J is TRBJ2-1 and V is TRBV5-1; 10 bases map to TRBD2. V lost 4 bases to trimming and J lost 3 bases; unmatched junction nucleotides: 7. This CDR3 comprises 16 residues. Germline CDR1 reads SGHRS; CDR2 reads YFSETQ. The CDR3 DNA sequence: TGCGCCAGCAGCCCCGCTCTAGCGGGAGACTACAATGAGCAGTTCTTC. This encodes CASSPALAGDYNEQFF.

J is TRBJ2-4 and V is TRBV4-1; 12 bases line up with TRBD2. Germline loops: CDR1 MGHRA, CDR2 YSYEKL. This CDR3 spans 17 amino acids. After removal of 3 bases from V and 3 bases from J, the junction contained 6 bases not matched to a gene. The CDR3 nucleotides read TGCGCCAGCAGCCACCTACTAGCGGGAGGAGGCAAAAACATTCAGTACTTC. It yields the protein CASSHLLAGGGKNIQYF.

The chain has TRBV5-4 and TRBJ2-1; 7 positions match TRBD2. V gave up 4 bases and J gave up 6 bases; unmatched junction bases: 13. CDR1 is SGHNT and CDR2 is YYREEE in the germline V gene (reference sequence). The CDR3 sequence is 16 residues long. CDR3 in amino acids: CASSVISREGLNEQFF. The CDR3 DNA sequence: TGTGCCAGCAGCGTCATATCGAGGGAGGGCCTCAATGAGCAGTTCTTC.

CDR3 in amino acids: CASSLSQRSPTDTQYF. DNA of the CDR3: TGTGCCAGCAGCTTGAGTCAGCGGAGCCCCACAGATACGCAGTATTTT. This sequence joins TRBV5-6 and TRBJ2-3, with a tentative D call TRBD2 (5 bases). With 1 base removed from V and 2 bases from J, the gap between germline ends came to 14 bases. Germline CDR1 reads SGHDT; CDR2 reads YYEEEE. The CDR3 contains 16 residues.

The CDR3 DNA sequence: TGCGCCAGCAACTCGGAACTAGGGACCGGGGAGCTGTTTTTT. This sequence encodes CASNSELGTGELFF. The chain joins TRBV5-1 to TRBJ2-2; TRBD2 is a possible D gene (5 bases). Germline lookup yields CDR1 SGHRS and CDR2 YFSETQ. The V end was cut by 6 bases, the J end by 5 bases, with 14 bases between. There are 14 residues in the CDR3.

A few counts support this clone. The chain carries TRBV19 and TRBJ1-4; maybe TRBD1 (5 bases). CDR3 length equals 15 residues. V lost 5 bases to trimming and J lost 3 bases, with 13 bases between them. Germline loops: CDR1 LNHDA, CDR2 SQIVND (reference sequence). The CDR3: CASSAGTDPNEKLFF. In DNA form, the CDR3 reads TGTGCCAGTAGTGCTGGGACCGACCCTAATGAAAAACTGTTTTTT.

The chain has TRBV2 and TRBJ1-1; 11 bases line up with TRBD1. Germline CDR1 is SNHLY and CDR2 is FYNNEI. V shed 7 bases, J shed 11 bases, and the junction held 12 bases outside the gene matches. This CDR3 spans 14 amino acids. CDR3 sequence (DNA): TGTGCCAGCATTAACGGACAGGGGGCGATTAGGGCTTTCTTT. Its translation is CASINGQGAIRAFF.

The V and J genes are TRBV10-1 and TRBJ2-1, with 8 bases matching TRBD1. This CDR3 has 18 amino acids. V dropped 3 bases and J dropped 0; count of bases not matched to a gene: 10. Germline V gene data show CDR1 as WNHNN and CDR2 as SYGVQD (reference sequence). In DNA form, the CDR3 reads TGCGCCAGCAGTGATGGGACAGGCCTTTTTAGCTCCTACAATGAGCAGTTCTTC. Amino acids: CASSDGTGLFSSYNEQFF.

This clone was picked up a small number of times. The chain employs TRBV5-6 and TRBJ2-5; D is unresolved. The CDR3 has 11 amino acids. V was pared by 2 bases and J by 2 bases, with 1 base between. Germline V gives CDR1 SGHDT, CDR2 YYEEEE. The CDR3, as DNA: TGTGCCAGCAGCTTACAAGAGACCCAGTACTTC. Its protein product is CASSLQETQYF.

Written as DNA, the CDR3 is TGCGCCAGCAGCTTGGACGGAATTAACAATGAGCAGTTCTTC. Translating it yields CASSLDGINNEQFF. The chain combines TRBV5-1 with TRBJ2-1; no definite D call. Germline CDR1 SGHRS, CDR2 YFSETQ. The CDR3 is 14 residues long. V was clipped by 0 bases and J by 5 bases, with 9 bases between them.

CDR3 sequence (DNA): TGTGCCAGCAGCTTAGCGCCCGGGATCGGGAGAGAGACCCAGTACTTC. The encoded protein is CASSLAPGIGRETQYF. This chain joins TRBV7-7 and TRBJ2-5, with a tentative D call TRBD2 (6 bases). This CDR3 spans 16 amino acids. Trimming left V 0 bases short and J 4 bases short, with 15 bases between. The germline gives CDR1 SSHAT, CDR2 FNYEAQ (reference sequence).

The sample holds one count of this clone. This chain joins TRBV7-2 and TRBJ2-1, with D possibly TRBD2 on 7 matching bases. Germline V gene lookup returns CDR1 SGHTA and CDR2 FQGNSA. The CDR3 has 16 residues. Trimming removed 1 base at V and 9 bases at J, with 19 bases between. CDR3 sequence reads: CASSLDPSGGRSEQFF. CDR3 sequence (DNA): TGTGCCAGCAGCTTAGACCCGTCCGGGGGGCGCAGTGAGCAGTTCTTC.

The genes are TRBV18 and TRBJ1-6; 8 nucleotides align to TRBD1. CDR3 size: 17 residues. V shed 3 bases, J shed 9 bases, and the junction held 13 bases outside the gene matches. Germline values: CDR1 KGHSH, CDR2 LQKENI. DNA of the CDR3: TGTGCCAGCTCACCGTACGGGACAGGCCTACTGGGTTCACCCCTCCACTTT. It specifies CASSPYGTGLLGSPLHF.

The chain's CDR3 is CASSQDRGLDSDEQFF. CDR3 sequence (DNA): TGCGCCAGCAGCCAAGATCGGGGACTAGACTCGGATGAGCAGTTCTTC. The chain employs TRBV4-1 and TRBJ2-1; the match to TRBD2 covers 8 bases. Unmatched junction bases numbered 9, after V lost 0 bases and J lost 8 bases. The CDR3 has 16 amino acids. Germline values: CDR1 MGHRA, CDR2 YSYEKL.

This clone was detected once. This sequence joins TRBV3-1 (or the pseudogene TRBV3-2) and TRBJ2-3; D gene uncertain. CDR1 and CDR2 (germline): LGHDT, YNNKEL (reference sequence). V was shortened by 1 base and J by 6 bases, with 11 bases between the two germline ends. The length of the CDR3 is 14 residues. The CDR3 nucleotides are TGTGCCAGCAGCCAAGGGGTTAGGACGGATACGCAGTATTTT. Translated: CASSQGVRTDTQYF.

The chain joins TRBV9 to TRBJ2-6; the D is unclear. This CDR3 is 14 amino acids long. Germline assignment: CDR1 SGDLS and CDR2 YYNGEE. Trimming took off 7 bases at V and 0 bases at J, with 8 bases between the two ends. The CDR3 DNA follows: TGTGCCAGCGGATCCTTCTCTGGGGCCAACGTCCTGACTTTC. This encodes CASGSFSGANVLTF. Filled out from reference TRBV9 and TRBJ2-6, the complete variable domain reads DSGVTQTPKHLITATGQRVTLRCSPRSGDLSVYWYQQSLDQGLQFLIQYYNGEERAKGNILERFSAQQFPDLHSELNLSSLELGDSALYFCASGSFSGANVLTFGAGSRLTVL.

The V and J genes are TRBV6-1 and TRBJ2-7, with unresolved D. The CDR3 covers 15 residues. Trimming left V 1 base short and J 2 bases short, with 12 bases between. From germline, CDR1 is MNHNS and CDR2 SASEGT. In DNA, the CDR3 is TGTGCCAGCAGTGAAGGCCGCAGGCTAACCTACGAGCAGTACTTC. This codes for CASSEGRRLTYEQYF.

The genes are TRBV27 and TRBJ2-1; unclear D gene. The CDR3 runs 12 residues. Germline CDR1 MNHEY, CDR2 SMNVEV (reference sequence). V shed 8 bases and J shed 4 bases, with 9 bases lying between them. CDR3 DNA: TGTGCCAGCTCTGGGTTTTACAATGAGCAGTTCTTC. Translated: CASSGFYNEQFF.

The gene calls are TRBV25-1 and TRBJ2-5; D uncertain. V was clipped by 4 bases and J by 5 bases, with 17 bases between them. This CDR3 spans 15 amino acids. Germline V gene lookup returns CDR1 MGHDK and CDR2 SYGVNS. CDR3 DNA: TGTGCCAGCAGTGCCCTGACGGATATGGGGGAGACCCAGTACTTC. Residues: CASSALTDMGETQYF.

The gene calls are TRBV13 and TRBJ2-3; a weak D match, TRBD2 (6 bases). CDR3 length: 16 amino acids. Germline V gene data show CDR1 as PRHDT and CDR2 as FYEKMQ (reference sequence). V gave up 6 bases and J gave up 5 bases, with 21 bases separating them. The CDR3: CASRYTFGGFEDTQYF. CDR3 sequence (DNA): TGTGCCAGCAGATACACGTTCGGGGGTTTCGAAGATACGCAGTATTTT.

V usage is TRBV9 and J usage is TRBJ2-3; D perhaps matches TRBD2 (6 bases). The germline V and J ends were trimmed by 0 bases and 0 bases, with 8 bases remaining between them. The CDR3 sequence is 15 residues long. Per the germline V gene, CDR1 is SGDLS and CDR2 is YYNGEE. The CDR3 DNA is TGTGCCAGCAGCGTAGCCGGGACTAGCACAGATACGCAGTATTTT. Translation: CASSVAGTSTDTQYF. Variable domain in full (rest from reference TRBV9 and TRBJ2-3): DSGVTQTPKHLITATGQRVTLRCSPRSGDLSVYWYQQSLDQGLQFLIQYYNGEERAKGNILERFSAQQFPDLHSELNLSSLELGDSALYFCASSVAGTSTDTQYFGPGTRLTVL.